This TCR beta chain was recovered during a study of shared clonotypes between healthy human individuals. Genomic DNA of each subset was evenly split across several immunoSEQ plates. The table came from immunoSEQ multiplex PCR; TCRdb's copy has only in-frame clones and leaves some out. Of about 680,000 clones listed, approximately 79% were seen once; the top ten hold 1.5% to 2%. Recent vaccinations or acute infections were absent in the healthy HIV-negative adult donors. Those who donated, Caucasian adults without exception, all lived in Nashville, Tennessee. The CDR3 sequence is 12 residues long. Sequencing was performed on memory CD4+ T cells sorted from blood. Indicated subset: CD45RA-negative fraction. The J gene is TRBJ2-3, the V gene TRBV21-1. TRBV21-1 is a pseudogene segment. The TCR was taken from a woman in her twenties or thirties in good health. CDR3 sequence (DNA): TGTGCCAACAAAGCCGTCGGAGATACGCAGTATTTT. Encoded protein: CANKAVGDTQYF.